Listed here are 27 T cell receptor beta chains from one sample, sequenced in a study of radiotherapy plus CTLA-4 blockade in lung cancer. Sequencing was performed with immunoSEQ multiplex PCR; in TCRdb, only in-frame clones are kept and a portion is missing. The table shows 130,000 or so clones, with 75% to 90% occurring only once. The sequences come from peripheral blood, collected from a patient treated with radiotherapy plus ipilimumab. These receptors all stem from a human donor with non-small cell lung cancer that progressed on radiotherapy plus ipilimumab.

The rearrangement joins TRBV5-1 to TRBJ2-5, with 8 nucleotides matching TRBD2. The germline gives CDR1 SGHRS, CDR2 YFSETQ. CDR3 length: 15 amino acids. Losses at the gene ends were 0 bases for V and 5 bases for J; bases not matched to a gene: 6. This CDR3 is CASSLVGGRWETQYF. CDR3 coding DNA: TGCGCCAGCAGCTTGGTCGGCGGGAGGTGGGAGACCCAGTACTTC.

The gene calls are TRBV5-4 and TRBJ2-7; weak D call: TRBD2 (6 bases). Germline CDR1 SGHNT, CDR2 YYREEE (reference sequence). Trimming removed 4 bases from V and 6 bases from J, with 17 bases in between. The CDR3 sequence is 14 residues long. CDR3: CASSGQLATSEQYF. The CDR3 region has the DNA TGTGCCAGCAGCGGACAACTAGCTACCTCCGAGCAGTACTTC.

This sequence joins TRBV4-1 and TRBJ2-7; TRBD2 matches 8 bases. Germline CDR1 and CDR2: MGHRA and YSYEKL. V dropped 1 base and J dropped 7; count of bases not matched to a gene: 9. The CDR3 length is 15 residues. The DNA of the CDR3 is TGCGCCAGCAGCCAAGCCCCCCAGGCGGGAGGTGAGCAGTACTTC. Amino acids: CASSQAPQAGGEQYF.

The V and J genes are TRBV6-6 and TRBJ2-7; tentative D call: TRBD2 (5 bases). Germline-derived CDR1 and CDR2 are MNHNY and SVGAGI (reference sequence). Trimming shortened V by 2 bases and J by 6 bases, and 8 bases separated the two germline ends. The CDR3 runs to 12 residues. The CDR3 DNA is TGTGCCAGCAGTTACGAGGGAAGCGAGCAGTACTTC. Protein: CASSYEGSEQYF.

The chain combines TRBV12-5 with TRBJ1-1; no reliable D call. The V end was cut by 4 bases, the J end by 1 base, with 4 bases between. Germline V lookup: CDR1 LGHNT, CDR2 FRNRAP. The CDR3 totals 12 residues. CDR3 amino acids: CASGYRNTEAFF. The CDR3 DNA is TGTGCTAGTGGTTATAGGAACACTGAAGCTTTCTTT.

A note on this clone: Germline is not matched at one junction end, which may reflect a read error. V is TRBV5-8 and J is TRBJ1-1, with D uncertain. In germline, CDR1 is SGHTS, CDR2 YDEGEE. CDR3 length: 14 residues. DNA for the CDR3: TGTGCCAGCAGCTGGAGACTTATGAACACTGACGCTTTCTTT. Its protein product is CASSWRLMNTDAFF.

Here the CDR3 reads CSAAPGRDEQFF. CDR3 bases: TGCAGCGCTGCCCCAGGGAGAGATGAGCAGTTCTTC. V usage is TRBV29-1 and J usage is TRBJ2-1, with D perhaps being TRBD1 or TRBD2 (5 bases each). CDR3 size: 12 residues. Germline V gene lookup returns CDR1 SQVTM and CDR2 ANQGSEA. V was pared by 7 bases and J by 8 bases, with 15 bases between.

The rearrangement links TRBV21-1 to TRBJ1-4; the table assigns TRBD1, which was not confirmed against the DNA. TRBV21-1 represents a pseudogene. This CDR3 is 18 amino acids long. The CDR3 region is CASSKVPGTSATNEKLFF. The CDR3 DNA is TGTGCCAGCAGCAAAGTTCCAGGTACCTCTGCAACTAATGAAAAACTGTTTTTT.

The rearrangement joins TRBV6-5 to TRBJ2-7, with 9 bases identical to TRBD1. The CDR3 consists of 14 residues. The V and J ends lost 6 bases and 2 bases, in that order; junction bases with no gene match: 5. Germline-derived CDR1 and CDR2 are MNHEY and SVGAGI. CDR3 residues: CASRRGQGAYEQYF. As DNA, the CDR3 is TGTGCCAGCAGGAGGGGACAGGGTGCCTACGAGCAGTACTTC.

The chain recombines TRBV1 with TRBJ2-3; the listed D gene, TRBD2, was not tested against the DNA. TRBV1 is tagged as a pseudogene. This CDR3 comprises 15 residues. The chain's CDR3 is CTSRGTRRPTDTQYF. The CDR3, as DNA: TGCACCAGCAGGGGGACTAGACGCCCCACAGATACGCAGTATTTT.

The CDR3 sequence: CASSPGQGVTYEQYF. In DNA form, the CDR3 reads TGTGCCAGCAGCCCTGGACAGGGGGTCACCTACGAGCAGTACTTC. V is TRBV7-8 and J is TRBJ2-7, with TRBD1 matching 10 bases. V was clipped by 5 bases and J by 2 bases; unmatched bases: 6. Germline V gene lookup returns CDR1 SGHVS and CDR2 FQNEAQ. This CDR3 is 15 amino acids long.

This rearrangement joins TRBV5-5 to TRBJ2-3, with D possibly being TRBD2 (5 bases). With 2 bases removed from V and 2 bases from J, the gap between germline ends came to 9 bases. Germline CDR1 reads SGHKS; CDR2 reads YYEKEE (reference sequence). The CDR3 loop spans 14 amino acids. CDR3 region: CASSFGLVTDTQYF. The CDR3 DNA reads TGTGCCAGCAGCTTCGGACTCGTCACAGATACGCAGTATTTT. Supplemented by reference TRBV5-5 and TRBJ2-3, the full variable domain reads DAGVTQSPTHLIKTRGQQVTLRCSPISGHKSVSWYQQVLGQGPQFIFQYYEKEERGRGNFPDRFSARQFPNYSSELNVNALLLGDSALYLCASSFGLVTDTQYFGPGTRLTVL.

The rearrangement links TRBV6-6 to TRBJ2-7; 9 nucleotides align to TRBD1. J lost 6 bases, V lost 5 bases, and 11 bases had no gene match. CDR1 is MNHNY, CDR2 SVGAGI, per germline (reference sequence). This CDR3 is 15 amino acids long. CDR3 loop: CASSQRDRVRGEQYF. In DNA, the CDR3 is TGTGCCAGCAGTCAACGGGACAGGGTCCGAGGCGAGCAGTACTTC.

The J gene is TRBJ1-1, the V gene TRBV11-3, with a tentative D call TRBD1 (5 bases). This CDR3 has 15 residues. V lost 1 base and J lost 0, with 9 bases in between. The germline V gene encodes CDR1 SGHNT and CDR2 YENEEA. The CDR3 sequence is CASSLVGGLNTEAFF. CDR3 sequence (DNA): TGTGCCAGCAGCTTAGTGGGGGGTTTGAACACTGAAGCTTTCTTT.

This clone was found a few times. J is TRBJ1-3 and V is TRBV9, with unresolved D. The CDR3 sequence is 16 residues long. The germline V gene encodes CDR1 SGDLS and CDR2 YYNGEE. V lost 2 bases and J 0 bases, leaving 12 bases between the germline ends. The CDR3 region has the DNA TGTGCCAGCAGCGTCCGGGGATCCGACTCTGGAAACACCATATATTTT. It is translated as CASSVRGSDSGNTIYF.

The sample holds a few counts of this clone. This chain joins TRBV9 and TRBJ2-3, with 7 bases matching TRBD1. V lost 4 bases and J lost 6; bases outside the gene matches: 11. The germline V gene has CDR1 SGDLS and CDR2 YYNGEE. This CDR3 region has 15 residues. The CDR3 DNA is TGTGCCAGCAGCCCTATAGGGGGCCTTGGGGATACGCAGTATTTT. Protein product: CASSPIGGLGDTQYF. The whole variable domain, filled in from reference TRBV9 and TRBJ2-3, reads DSGVTQTPKHLITATGQRVTLRCSPRSGDLSVYWYQQSLDQGLQFLIQYYNGEERAKGNILERFSAQQFPDLHSELNLSSLELGDSALYFCASSPIGGLGDTQYFGPGTRLTVL.

The CDR3 sequence: CASSDPPNYGYTF. CDR3 DNA sequence: TGTGCCAGCAGTGATCCCCCTAACTATGGCTACACCTTC. V and J are TRBV6-1 and TRBJ1-2; unclear D gene. V was trimmed by 3 bases and J by 0 bases, leaving 5 bases between them. Germline CDR1 is MNHNS and CDR2 is SASEGT. CDR3 length equals 13 residues.

The chain is built from TRBV6-5 and TRBJ1-2, with TRBD1 matching over 7 bases. Losses at the gene ends were 5 bases for V and 4 bases for J; bases not matched to a gene: 10. The length of the CDR3 is 15 residues. Germline CDR1 reads MNHEY; CDR2 reads SVGAGI. CDR3 protein: CASSPSPGQIYGYTF. The CDR3 bases are TGTGCCAGCAGTCCTTCACCGGGACAGATCTATGGCTACACCTTC.

The V and J genes are TRBV18 and TRBJ2-7; possible D gene TRBD2, 5 bases. The CDR3 spans 16 residues. V was cut by 1 base and J by 2 bases, with 15 bases left in between. CDR1 KGHSH and CDR2 LQKENI come from the germline V gene. The CDR3 DNA sequence: TGTGCCAGCTCACCACTTGTTACTAGTGGGCCCTACGAGCAGTACTTC. It codes for CASSPLVTSGPYEQYF.

To note about this clone: In the same sample, other DNA sequences code for this CDR3. The genes are TRBV30 and TRBJ1-2; D ambiguous. CDR1 is GTSNPN and CDR2 is SVGIG in the germline V gene (reference sequence). The germline V and J ends were trimmed by 0 bases and 3 bases, with 11 bases remaining between them. The CDR3 spans 14 residues. The DNA for the CDR3 is TGTGCCTGGAGTGTATTAGGCCAGCACTATGGCTACACCTTC. Its protein product is CAWSVLGQHYGYTF.

This rearrangement joins TRBV18 to TRBJ2-7, with D possibly being TRBD2 (6 bases). In germline, CDR1 is KGHSH, CDR2 LQKENI. V was pared by 2 bases and J by 0 bases, with 8 bases between. The CDR3 consists of 14 residues. The CDR3 here is CASSPVEGSYEQYF. The CDR3 region has the DNA TGTGCCAGCTCACCAGTGGAGGGCTCCTACGAGCAGTACTTC.

The chain recombines TRBV6-6 with TRBJ2-6; D uncertain. This CDR3 is 14 amino acids long. Trimming took 3 bases from V and 2 from J, leaving 5 bases between them. Germline CDR1 reads MNHNY; CDR2 reads SVGAGI (reference sequence). The CDR3 DNA is TGTGCCAGCAGTTATGGGGCTGGGGCCAACGTCCTGACTTTC. This translates into CASSYGAGANVLTF.

The J gene is TRBJ2-7, the V gene TRBV9; D unresolved. The V gene lost 0 bases and the J gene lost 3 bases, with 10 bases spanning the gap. Germline-derived CDR1 and CDR2 are SGDLS and YYNGEE. This CDR3 contains 14 residues. As DNA, the CDR3 is TGTGCCAGCAGCGTAGCTACGGCGGACTACGAGCAGTACTTC. Translation: CASSVATADYEQYF.

The CDR3 DNA is TGCGCCAGCAGTCAATCGGGAAAGAACACTGAAGCTTTCTTT. Protein product: CASSQSGKNTEAFF. The gene calls are TRBV23-1 and TRBJ1-1, with D hard to call. TRBV23-1 is assigned to the ORF class and has an uncertain function. The CDR3 is made up of 14 amino acids. Deletions cut 0 bases from V and 1 base from J, with 6 bases between.

The chain couples TRBV5-1 to TRBJ2-7; D gene ambiguous. Trimming took off 5 bases at V and 3 bases at J, with 15 bases between the two ends. The CDR3 is made up of 14 amino acids. Germline-derived CDR1 and CDR2 are SGHRS and YFSETQ. The CDR3 sequence is CASRAANPGYEQYF. Written as DNA, the CDR3 is TGCGCCAGCAGGGCGGCCAACCCGGGCTACGAGCAGTACTTC.

This chain joins TRBV15 and TRBJ2-1, with TRBD2 identical over 11 bases. This CDR3 is 15 amino acids long. V lost 5 bases to trimming and J lost 8 bases; unmatched junction nucleotides: 8. CDR1 and CDR2 (germline): LNHNV, YYDKDF (reference sequence). The CDR3 protein is CATSDRLAGPYEQFF. The CDR3 DNA sequence: TGTGCCACCAGCGACCGACTAGCGGGACCCTATGAGCAGTTCTTC.

The CDR3 nucleotides read TGTGCCAGCAGCTTTGAACAGGGTTATGGCTACACCTTC. Translation: CASSFEQGYGYTF. V gene TRBV5-6 combines with J gene TRBJ1-2, with D possibly being TRBD1 (6 bases). CDR1 is SGHDT, CDR2 YYEEEE, per germline. This CDR3 spans 13 amino acids. V was shortened by 2 bases and J by 5 bases, with 10 bases between the two germline ends.